This T cell receptor (beta chain) was observed in a study of blood T cell repertoires in COVID-19 (dated by TCRdb to the early 2020s). Background on the whole study: Samples from collaborators originated in the United States, Italy and Spain and spanned both the acute and convalescent phases of COVID-19. The repertoires were released in a freely available public database intended as a resource for research on the immune response to SARS-CoV-2. A de-identified subject ID, COVID-19 status, age in years and sex were almost always included in the sample metadata. HLA class I and class II types, where available, came from metadata supplied by the sample provider rather than from assay-based typing. Deeply sampled blood TCRbeta repertoires from subjects exposed to, actively infected with, or recovered from COVID-19 were included in the dataset. Samples were obtained from the ongoing ImmuneRACE study (first 160 participants) and from approximately 1,200 subjects provided by 6 global collaborators. The material from the prospective study consisted of cDNA or gDNA derived from T cells, B-cell-depleted T cells, or PBMCs. The paper's findings and limits, for the study overall: The amount of clinical and demographic metadata varied by source and participant and was provided uncurated.

The immunoSEQ Assay, a bias-controlled multiplex PCR, was used to amplify TCRbeta CDR3 regions from genomic DNA. Under the source paper's analysis protocol: The number of nucleated cells in each sample was estimated from the amplification of reference gene primers within the assay. To quantify the absolute abundance of each unique TCRbeta CDR3 rearrangement, sequence reads were collapsed and filtered. For each sample, productive Simpson clonality was calculated as the square root of Simpson's diversity index across productive rearrangements. Here the immuneACCESS table is served through TCRdb, limited to in-frame sequences with V and J called. Missing clones are a known gap in these copies; in checked studies unresolved V genes cover under half, and the rest lacks a known reason. V and J calls and clone size are given by that table; D and trimming were obtained from the DNA. The sample contains about 270,000 clones, about nine tenths of them found a single time. The top ten constitute 2% to 2.5% of the sample.

Per the germline V gene (reference sequence), LNHDA is the CDR1 and SQIVND is the CDR2. V loses 6 bases of germline sequence and J loses 2 bases, and the interval between the two ends is 13 bases. The CDR3 numbers 15 residues from cysteine through phenylalanine. Of all the DNA, just the CDR3 is kept, 45 bases in frame from base 1. Of note for this clone: Its cognate antigen has yet to be identified. It has no much larger one-base neighbor in the sample; base qualities were not kept.

Collaborating institutions collected whole blood in K2EDTA tubes following their own protocols. For TCRbeta analysis, collaborators shipped samples in one of three forms: frozen whole blood, isolated PBMCs, or DNA extracted from either of those sample types. The sequence was collected from a man in his fifties or sixties with acute or convalescent COVID-19. The sequenced material came from peripheral blood. The chain links TRBV19 with TRBJ2-2; TRBD1 is possibly the D segment (5 matching bases). The CDR3 here reads CASRPPDRNTGELFF. The sequenced DNA: TGTGCCAGTAGACCCCCAGACAGAAACACCGGGGAGCTGTTTTTT.